This T cell receptor beta chain was identified during a study of shared clonotypes between healthy human individuals (dated by TCRdb to 2020 to 2022). As for the study more broadly: A few men and two women, aged 18 to 49 years, made up the cohort. Blood TCR repertoires of roughly 5 healthy adults were deeply sequenced to estimate repertoire size and the extent of clonotype sharing between individuals. To increase sequencing depth and limit assay-specific biases, TCR repertoire library preparation and sequencing were carried out by different laboratories using diverse techniques. Per donor, leukapheresis produced somewhere between about 0.94 and 9.5 billion PBMCs. For each donor, CD4 naive and CD4 memory were each given three plates, CD8 naive was given two plates, and CD8 memory was given one plate. The full study reports these points: Higher generation probabilities were observed for clonotypes shared by all four sorted-subset donors than for non-shared clonotypes. Sampling was restricted to blood, and TCR repertoires in tissue are likely to differ from TCR repertoires in blood. Sharing across a handful of donors was observed for approximately 5% of naive CD4, 3% to 4% of naive CD8, over 2% of memory CD4, and about 0.4% of memory CD8 clonotypes. Because the study included only a small number of donors, the genetic and exposure-history diversity represented was limited. Estimated clonotype richness was generally larger for naive than for memory subsets. Incomplete sequencing was indicated by rarefaction of sorted-subset datasets, despite the large sequencing depth. Based on pairwise subsampling, the degree of clonotype sharing among donors was expected to be affected by sequencing depth.

Germline trimming: 6 bases from V, 6 bases from J; junction bases outside gene matches: 12. The CDR3 runs 16 amino acids, cysteine and phenylalanine included. Only the CDR3 DNA is retained, 48 bases long and in frame from the first base. The germline V gene sets CDR1 to KGHSH and CDR2 to LQKENI. With regard to this clone: Its antigen specificity is not known. Base qualities are not at hand, and no much larger clone is one base apart.

The donors were healthy, HIV-negative adults who had no recently reported acute infections or vaccinations. Only Caucasian adults living in Nashville, Tennessee, USA were represented among the donors. CD4+ T cells were enriched by magnetic negative selection, after which naive cells were positively selected on CD45RA and the negative fraction was taken as the memory subset. After blood collection by leukapheresis, PBMCs were isolated using Ficoll-Histopaque density gradient centrifugation and then cryopreserved in the vapor phase of liquid nitrogen. Analytical flow cytometry was used to check the purity and quantity of every magnetically sorted T cell population. Genomic DNA was isolated from each sorted fraction and quantified by UV absorbance on a Nanodrop 2000c. Using the deep immunoSEQ assay, TCR CDR3 regions were amplified from genomic DNA by multiplex PCR. Extracted genomic DNA from each cell subset was distributed evenly across all wells of several immunoSEQ 96-well plates, and each plate was treated as a replicate. Each replicate PCR for sorted subsets received approximately 200 ng genomic DNA, equal to about 30,000 T cell genomes. Purified libraries were measured with a Qubit 3.0 fluorometer, size-checked on a Bioanalyzer 2100, and measured again with the KAPA Library Quantification kit. Every immunoSEQ 96-well plate was sequenced on a dedicated single-read 150-cycle Illumina NextSeq 550 flow cell. For the original study's pipeline: Because the immunoSEQ output included only junctional sequences and no quality scores, the filtering could not be the same as the filtering used for full-length reads. To assign V/J genes and CDR3, sequences were annotated using PyIR, a Python wrapper for IgBLAST v1.9, with IMGT germline references. Any read was removed if the V/J assignment was weak (E-value above 1e-6), the CDR3 was missing, or the read contained stop codons, out-of-frame junctions, or ambiguous translated residues. V3J clonotypes were defined as sequences sharing the same inferred V gene, J gene, and CDR3 amino acid sequence. Percentage overlap between repertoires was calculated by dividing the number of shared unique clonotypes by the size of the smaller repertoire. Richness of each repertoire was evaluated using RTK rarefaction, the Chao1 estimator, and Recon v2.1 estimates of unobserved clonotypes. Generation probabilities were computed with OLGA for all TCRbeta clonotypes obtained by the gDNA method from several donors. TCRdb provides this immuneACCESS table in a form limited to in-frame rearrangements. Some clones are lacking; in checked studies, under half of them reflect an unresolved V gene, and why the rest are absent is not known. The V and J calls and the clone size are those of that table, but D and trimming were determined from the DNA. Within this sample are some 1 million clones, with approximately 68% of them counted one time only. The ten largest account for about 1.5% of the sample.

The sequenced sample was memory CD4+ T cells sorted from blood. Interpreted using the paper, the cell subset or site label stands for: CD45RA-negative fraction. The chain is encoded by TRBV18 joined to TRBJ2-1; 9 bases in the junction line up with TRBD2. This clonotype was obtained from a man aged 18 to 35 in good health. The CDR3 here reads CASSLNSGSDSNEQFF. The DNA sequence is given as TGTGCCAGCTCCCTCAATAGCGGGAGTGATTCCAATGAGCAGTTCTTC.